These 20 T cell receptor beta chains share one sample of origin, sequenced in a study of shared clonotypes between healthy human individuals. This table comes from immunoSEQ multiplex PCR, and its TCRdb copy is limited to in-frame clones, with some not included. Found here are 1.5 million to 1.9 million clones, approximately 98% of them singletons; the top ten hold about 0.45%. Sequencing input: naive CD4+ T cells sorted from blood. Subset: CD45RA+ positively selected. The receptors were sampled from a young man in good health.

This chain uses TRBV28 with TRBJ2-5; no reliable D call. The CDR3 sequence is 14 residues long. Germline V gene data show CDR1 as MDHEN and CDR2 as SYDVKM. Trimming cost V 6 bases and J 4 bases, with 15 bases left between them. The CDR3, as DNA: TGTGCCAGCAGGGCTCCCGTGGTACGAGAGACCCAGTACTTC. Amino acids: CASRAPVVRETQYF.

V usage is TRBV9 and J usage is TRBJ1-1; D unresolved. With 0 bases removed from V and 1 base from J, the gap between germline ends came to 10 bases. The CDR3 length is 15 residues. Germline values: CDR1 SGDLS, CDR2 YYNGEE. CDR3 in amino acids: CASSVVANKNTEAFF. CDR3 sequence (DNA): TGTGCCAGCAGCGTAGTCGCAAACAAGAACACTGAAGCTTTCTTT. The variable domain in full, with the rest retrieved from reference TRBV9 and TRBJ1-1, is DSGVTQTPKHLITATGQRVTLRCSPRSGDLSVYWYQQSLDQGLQFLIQYYNGEERAKGNILERFSAQQFPDLHSELNLSSLELGDSALYFCASSVVANKNTEAFFGQGTRLTVV.

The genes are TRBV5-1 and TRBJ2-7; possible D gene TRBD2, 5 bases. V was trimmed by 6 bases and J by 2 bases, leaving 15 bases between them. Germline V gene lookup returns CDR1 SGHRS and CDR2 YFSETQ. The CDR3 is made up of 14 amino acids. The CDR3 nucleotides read TGCGCCAGCACGACACTAGAGTGGCCCTACGAGCAGTACTTC. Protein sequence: CASTTLEWPYEQYF.

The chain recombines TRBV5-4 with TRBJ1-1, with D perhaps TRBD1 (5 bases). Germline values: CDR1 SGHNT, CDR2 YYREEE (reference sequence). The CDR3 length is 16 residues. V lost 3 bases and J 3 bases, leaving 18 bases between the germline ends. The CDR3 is CASSSRGRQRYTEAFF. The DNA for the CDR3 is TGTGCCAGCAGCTCGCGGGGGAGGCAGAGGTACACTGAAGCTTTCTTT. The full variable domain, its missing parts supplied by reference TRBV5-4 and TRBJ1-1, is ETGVTQSPTHLIKTRGQQVTLRCSSQSGHNTVSWYQQALGQGPQFIFQYYREEENGRGNFPPRFSGLQFPNYSSELNVNALELDDSALYLCASSSRGRQRYTEAFFGQGTRLTVV.

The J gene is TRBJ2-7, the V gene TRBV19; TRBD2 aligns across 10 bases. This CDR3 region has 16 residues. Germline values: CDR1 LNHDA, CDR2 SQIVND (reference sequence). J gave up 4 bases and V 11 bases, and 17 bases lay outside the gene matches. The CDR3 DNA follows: TGTGCCGGGGGAAATAGCCGGGCTAGCGGGAGTTACGAGCAGTACTTC. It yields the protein CAGGNSRASGSYEQYF. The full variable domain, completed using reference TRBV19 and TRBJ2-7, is DGGITQSPKYLFRKEGQNVTLSCEQNLNHDAMYWYRQDPGQGLRLIYYSQIVNDFQKGDIAEGYSVSREKKESFPLTVTSAQKNPTAFYLCAGGNSRASGSYEQYFGPGTRLTVT.

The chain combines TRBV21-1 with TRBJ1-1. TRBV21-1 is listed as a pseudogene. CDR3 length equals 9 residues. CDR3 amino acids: CASSMLAFF. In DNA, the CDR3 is TGTGCCAGCAGCATGCTAGCTTTCTTT.

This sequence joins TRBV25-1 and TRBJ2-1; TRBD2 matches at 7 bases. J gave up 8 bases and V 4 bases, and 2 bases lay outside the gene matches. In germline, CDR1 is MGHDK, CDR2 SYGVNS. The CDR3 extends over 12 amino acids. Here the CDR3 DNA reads TGTGCCAGCAGTGGGGAGGGGTATGAGCAGTTCTTC. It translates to CASSGEGYEQFF.

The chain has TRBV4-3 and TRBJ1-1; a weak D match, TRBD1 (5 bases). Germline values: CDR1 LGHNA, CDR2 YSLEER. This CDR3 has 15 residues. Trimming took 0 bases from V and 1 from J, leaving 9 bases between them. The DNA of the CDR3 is TGCGCCAGCAGCCAAGATCCTGGGGGGAACACTGAAGCTTTCTTT. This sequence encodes CASSQDPGGNTEAFF.

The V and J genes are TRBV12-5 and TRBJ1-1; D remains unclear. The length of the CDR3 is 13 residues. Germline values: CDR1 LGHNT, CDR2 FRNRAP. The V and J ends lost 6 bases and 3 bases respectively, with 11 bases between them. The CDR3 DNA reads TGTGCTAGTGGCCTCGGTAGTGACACTGAAGCTTTCTTT. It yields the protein CASGLGSDTEAFF.

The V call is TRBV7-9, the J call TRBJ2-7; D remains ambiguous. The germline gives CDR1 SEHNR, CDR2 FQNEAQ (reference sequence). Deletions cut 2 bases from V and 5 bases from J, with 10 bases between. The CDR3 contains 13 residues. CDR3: CASSLLSPHEQYF. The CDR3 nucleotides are TGTGCCAGCAGCTTACTTTCCCCTCACGAGCAGTACTTC.

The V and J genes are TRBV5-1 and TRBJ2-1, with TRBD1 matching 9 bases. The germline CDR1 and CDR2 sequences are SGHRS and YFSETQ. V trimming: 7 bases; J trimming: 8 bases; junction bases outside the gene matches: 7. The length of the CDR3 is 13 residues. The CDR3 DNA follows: TGCGCCAGCTGCGGGACAGGGTCACATGAGCAGTTCTTC. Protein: CASCGTGSHEQFF.

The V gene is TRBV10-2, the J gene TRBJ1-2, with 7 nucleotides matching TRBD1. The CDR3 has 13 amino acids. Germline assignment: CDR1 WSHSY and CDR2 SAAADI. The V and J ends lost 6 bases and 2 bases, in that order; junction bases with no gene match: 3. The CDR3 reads CASRGTANYGYTF. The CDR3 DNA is TGCGCCAGCAGGGGGACAGCAAACTATGGCTACACCTTC.

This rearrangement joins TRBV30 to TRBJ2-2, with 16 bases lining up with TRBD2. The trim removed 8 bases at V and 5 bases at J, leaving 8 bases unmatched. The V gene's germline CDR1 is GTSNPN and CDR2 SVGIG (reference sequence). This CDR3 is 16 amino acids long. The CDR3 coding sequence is TGTGCCGGAGACGGGACTAGCGGGAGGGTAACCGGGGAGCTGTTTTTT. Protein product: CAGDGTSGRVTGELFF. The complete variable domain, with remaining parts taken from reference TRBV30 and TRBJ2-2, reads SQTIHQWPATLVQPVGSPLSLECTVEGTSNPNLYWYRQAAGRGLQLLFYSVGIGQISSEVPQNLSASRPQDRQFILSSKKLLLSDSGFYLCAGDGTSGRVTGELFFGEGSRLTVL.

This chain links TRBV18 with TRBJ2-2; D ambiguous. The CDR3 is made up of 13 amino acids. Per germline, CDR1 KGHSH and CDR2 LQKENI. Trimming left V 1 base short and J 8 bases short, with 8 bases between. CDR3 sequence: CASSPHGTGELFF. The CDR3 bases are TGTGCCAGCTCACCACACGGTACTGGGGAGCTGTTTTTT.

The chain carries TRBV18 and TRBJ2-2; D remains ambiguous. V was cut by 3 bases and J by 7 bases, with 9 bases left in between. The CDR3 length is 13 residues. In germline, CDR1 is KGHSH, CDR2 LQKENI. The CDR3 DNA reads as TGTGCCAGCTCACCTTTCGGAAACGGGGAGCTGTTTTTT. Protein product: CASSPFGNGELFF.

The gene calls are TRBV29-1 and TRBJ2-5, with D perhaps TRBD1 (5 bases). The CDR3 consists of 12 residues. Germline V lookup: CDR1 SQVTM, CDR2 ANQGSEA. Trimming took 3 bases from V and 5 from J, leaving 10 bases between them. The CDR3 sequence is CSVDLGRETQYF. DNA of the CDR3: TGCAGCGTTGACTTGGGGCGGGAGACCCAGTACTTC.

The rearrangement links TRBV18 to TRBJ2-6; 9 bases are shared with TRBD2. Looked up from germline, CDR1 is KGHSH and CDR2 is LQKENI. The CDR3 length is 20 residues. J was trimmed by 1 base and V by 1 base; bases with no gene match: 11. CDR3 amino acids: CASSPLVLAGVPSGANVLTF. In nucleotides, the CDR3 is TGTGCCAGCTCACCACTTGTCTTAGCGGGAGTTCCTTCTGGGGCCAACGTCCTGACTTTC.

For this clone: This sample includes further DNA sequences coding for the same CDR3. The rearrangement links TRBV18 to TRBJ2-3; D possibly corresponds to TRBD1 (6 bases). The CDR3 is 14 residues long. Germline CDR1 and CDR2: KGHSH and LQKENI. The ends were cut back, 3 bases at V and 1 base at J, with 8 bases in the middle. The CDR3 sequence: CASSPQGRTDTQYF. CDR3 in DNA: TGTGCCAGCTCACCGCAGGGGCGCACAGATACGCAGTATTTT.

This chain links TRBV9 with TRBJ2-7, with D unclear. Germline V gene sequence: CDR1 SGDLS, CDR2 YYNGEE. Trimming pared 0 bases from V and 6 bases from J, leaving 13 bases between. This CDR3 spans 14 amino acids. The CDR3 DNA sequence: TGTGCCAGCAGCGTAGCGACCTTTGGGTTCGAGCAGTACTTC. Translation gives CASSVATFGFEQYF.

The chain's CDR3 is CASGDSFNEKLFF. Here the CDR3 DNA reads TGTGCCAGTGGGGACAGCTTTAATGAAAAACTGTTTTTT. The J gene is TRBJ1-4, the V gene TRBV19; 7 positions agree with TRBD1. The CDR3 contains 13 residues. The V segment lost 8 bases and the J segment 4 bases; nucleotides outside the gene matches: 4. Germline CDR1 LNHDA, CDR2 SQIVND (reference sequence).